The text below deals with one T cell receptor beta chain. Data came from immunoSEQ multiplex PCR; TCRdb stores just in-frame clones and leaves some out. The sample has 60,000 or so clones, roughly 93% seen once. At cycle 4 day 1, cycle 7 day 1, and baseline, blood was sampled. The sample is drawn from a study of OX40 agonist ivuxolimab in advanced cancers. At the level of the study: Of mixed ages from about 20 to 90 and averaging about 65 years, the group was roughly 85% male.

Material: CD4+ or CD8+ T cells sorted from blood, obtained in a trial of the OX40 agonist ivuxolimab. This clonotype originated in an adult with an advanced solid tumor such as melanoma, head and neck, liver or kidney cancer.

The CDR3 loop is CARSIRDRLKELDSYEQYF. The DNA for the CDR3 is TGTGCCAGAAGCATTCGGGACAGACTAAAAGAATTAGACTCCTACGAGCAGTACTTC. The chain employs TRBV5-3 and TRBJ2-7; TRBD1 matches 7 bases. TRBV5-3 is marked as an open reading frame, function uncertain. With V trimmed by 4 bases and J by 0 bases, 19 bases remained unmatched. CDR3 length: 19 residues.